This T cell receptor (beta chain) was retrieved from a study of human T cells and chemical hapten exposure. The germline V gene has CDR1 SGHTA and CDR2 FQGNSA. The V end lost 3 bases, the J end lost 6 bases, and 6 bases lay between the germline ends. The CDR3 length is 11 residues. Each CDR3 protein is one row after TCRdb ran MiXCR on the RACE reads. The sample yields 150,000 to 200,000 distinct CDR3 sequences, 24% seen once. Time point: patch test 3, about 24 weeks after DPC sensitization. Treatment here: therapeutic diphenylcyclopropenone sensitization with weekly scalp DPC. The specimen comprised whole blood, sampled in connection with sensitization to the hapten diphenylcyclopropenone (DPC). The chain uses TRBV7-2 and TRBJ2-7; D is possibly TRBD1 (6 bases). The TCR comes from a woman in her 40s with alopecia areata. Some clones in this sample may be carry-over from other donors' samples. The CDR3 DNA reads as TGTGCCAGCAGCTTGGACAGCGAGCAGTACTTC. This encodes CASSLDSEQYF.